These 24 T cell receptor beta chains came from one sample sequenced in a study of blood T cell repertoires in COVID-19. Libraries were prepared by immunoSEQ multiplex PCR; TCRdb keeps only in-frame clonotypes and omits some of them. The table records 300,000 to 500,000 clones, 85% to 90% of them present only once. Sequencing input: PBMCs or T cells enriched from blood (not recorded which). The receptor source for this set is a woman between 25 and 40 years old with acute COVID-19.

This clone was seen only a few times. V usage is TRBV4-1 and J usage is TRBJ1-4; 7 nucleotides align to TRBD1. V was pared by 0 bases and J by 8 bases, with 9 bases of the junction left unmatched. This CDR3 is 16 amino acids long. The germline CDR1 and CDR2 sequences are MGHRA and YSYEKL. CDR3 sequence reads: CASSQDLQGSREKLFF. Written as DNA, the CDR3 is TGCGCCAGCAGCCAAGATCTACAGGGGTCCCGGGAAAAACTGTTTTTT.

This rearrangement joins TRBV5-1 to TRBJ2-5, with TRBD2 identical over 10 bases. Germline values: CDR1 SGHRS, CDR2 YFSETQ. CDR3 length equals 16 residues. J gave up 2 bases and V 4 bases, and 8 bases lay outside the gene matches. Written as DNA, the CDR3 is TGCGCCAGCAGCCTTGGACTAGCGGATAATCAAGAGACCCAGTACTTC. Encoded protein: CASSLGLADNQETQYF.

This chain connects TRBV24-1 to TRBJ2-3, with TRBD2 as a possible D gene (5 bases). V was pared by 1 base and J by 5 bases, with 12 bases between. Germline V gene data show CDR1 as KGHDR and CDR2 as SFDVKD. This CDR3 has 15 amino acids. The CDR3 region has the DNA TGTGCCACCAGTGATTTAGCGTCTAGCTTAGATACGCAGTATTTT. Its protein product is CATSDLASSLDTQYF.

This chain connects TRBV2 to TRBJ2-2; 12 bases agree with TRBD2. From germline, CDR1 is SNHLY and CDR2 FYNNEI. This CDR3 has 14 amino acids. After removal of 8 bases from V and 8 bases from J, the junction contained 6 bases not matched to a gene. The CDR3 DNA follows: TGTGCCAGCGGAACTAGCGGGGGGTCTGGGGAGCTGTTTTTT. Its protein is CASGTSGGSGELFF.

This clone was counted between two and nine times. This chain links TRBV3-1 (or the pseudogene TRBV3-2) with TRBJ2-7, with D uncertain. Trimming removed 4 bases at V and 3 bases at J, with 13 bases between. Germline V lookup: CDR1 LGHDT, CDR2 YNNKEL (reference sequence). The CDR3 extends over 14 amino acids. CDR3 sequence: CASSRSTFDYEQYF. Here the CDR3 DNA reads TGTGCCAGCAGCCGGTCGACATTCGACTACGAGCAGTACTTC.

The V and J genes are TRBV21-1 and TRBJ1-1; the D call of TRBD1 is as the table states it, not checked on the DNA. TRBV21-1 constitutes a pseudogene. This CDR3 comprises 9 residues. CDR3: CASSLTGCF. Here the CDR3 DNA reads TGTGCCAGCAGTCTAACAGGGTGTTTT.

The CDR3 protein is CASSQVEISGGAEQPQHF. In DNA form, the CDR3 reads TGCGCCAGCAGCCAAGTCGAAATCTCAGGGGGCGCGGAACAGCCCCAGCATTTT. The chain links TRBV4-1 to TRBJ1-5; TRBD1 agrees at 8 bases. This CDR3 has 18 residues. In germline, CDR1 is MGHRA, CDR2 YSYEKL. V lost 1 base, J lost 7 bases, and 15 bases stayed unmatched.

The chain links TRBV27 to TRBJ2-5; the D is unclear. V lost 5 bases, J lost 2 bases, and 9 bases lay in between. Germline V gene sequence: CDR1 MNHEY, CDR2 SMNVEV (reference sequence). CDR3 length equals 13 residues. The CDR3 reads CASSRARQETQYF. The CDR3, as DNA: TGTGCCAGCAGTAGAGCTAGACAAGAGACCCAGTACTTC.

The chain is built from TRBV7-2 and TRBJ1-5; the match to TRBD1 covers 7 bases. This CDR3 spans 15 amino acids. Germline V gene sequence: CDR1 SGHTA, CDR2 FQGNSA. V shed 3 bases and J 2 bases; nucleotides not matched to a gene: 4. The CDR3 sequence: CASSFSGGRNQPQHF. The DNA of the CDR3 is TGTGCCAGCAGCTTTTCAGGGGGGCGCAATCAGCCCCAGCATTTT.

The chain couples TRBV10-1 to TRBJ2-1; the D is unclear. In germline, CDR1 is WNHNN, CDR2 SYGVQD (reference sequence). Trimming took 2 bases from V and 4 from J, leaving 6 bases between them. This CDR3 has 13 residues. In DNA form, the CDR3 reads TGCGCCAGCAGTGAGGACTCTTACAATGAGCAGTTCTTC. Protein product: CASSEDSYNEQFF.

The chain uses TRBV7-6 and TRBJ2-7, with TRBD1 matching 10 bases. After removal of 5 bases from V and 7 bases from J, the junction contained 14 bases not matched to a gene. CDR1 is SGHVS, CDR2 FNYEAQ, per germline. The CDR3 sequence is 16 residues long. This CDR3 is CASSPQPGQGSEEQYF. CDR3 DNA sequence: TGTGCCAGCAGCCCCCAGCCGGGACAGGGGTCGGAAGAGCAGTACTTC.

This sequence joins TRBV24-1 and TRBJ1-1; D perhaps matches TRBD1 (6 bases). Trimming cost V 0 bases and J 1 base, with 23 bases left between them. This CDR3 contains 20 residues. Germline CDR1 KGHDR, CDR2 SFDVKD. The CDR3 region has the DNA TGTGCCACCAGTGATTTGGTGGTCAGGGGAGAGGGACAAGAGAACACTGAAGCTTTCTTT. It codes for CATSDLVVRGEGQENTEAFF.

V gene TRBV7-9 combines with J gene TRBJ1-4; no definite D call. Trimming stripped 2 bases from V and 8 bases from J, with 18 bases between. Looked up from germline, CDR1 is SEHNR and CDR2 is FQNEAQ (reference sequence). The CDR3 loop spans 16 amino acids. CDR3 coding DNA: TGTGCCAGCAGCTTACCACGGGAGGGAGGGAGAGAAAAACTGTTTTTT. Translating it yields CASSLPREGGREKLFF.

The V call is TRBV3-1 (or the pseudogene TRBV3-2), the J call TRBJ2-1; 9 bases map to TRBD2. CDR1 is LGHDT and CDR2 is YNNKEL in the germline V gene (reference sequence). V lost 6 bases, J lost 8 bases, and 11 bases stayed unmatched. There are 15 residues in the CDR3. CDR3 protein: CASSQLSGGNYEQFF. CDR3 nucleotide sequence: TGTGCCAGCAGTCAACTGAGCGGGGGGAACTATGAGCAGTTCTTC.

The chain is built from TRBV3-1 (or the pseudogene TRBV3-2) and TRBJ1-4, with D unresolved. Germline CDR1 and CDR2: LGHDT and YNNKEL (reference sequence). This CDR3 comprises 15 residues. V gave up 4 bases and J gave up 1 base, with 10 bases separating them. The CDR3 DNA reads TGTGCCAGCAGCCGTTGGGAGGAAACTAATGAAAAACTGTTTTTT. Translation gives CASSRWEETNEKLFF.

This chain links TRBV2 with TRBJ1-6; 7 nucleotides agree with TRBD1. The CDR3 has 15 amino acids. The J segment lost 6 bases and the V segment lost 5 bases, leaving 7 bases of the junction unmatched. CDR1 and CDR2 (germline): SNHLY, FYNNEI. CDR3 sequence: CASSPGQDLNSPLHF. CDR3 coding DNA: TGTGCCAGCAGTCCTGGACAGGATCTTAATTCACCCCTCCACTTT.

The V call is TRBV5-6, the J call TRBJ2-3, with 11 bases identical to TRBD1. This CDR3 contains 19 residues. Germline CDR1 SGHDT, CDR2 YYEEEE. Unmatched junction bases numbered 13, after V lost 4 bases and J lost 0 bases. The CDR3 protein is CASSGFGTGGTTSTDTQYF. The CDR3 region has the DNA TGTGCCAGCAGCGGATTCGGGACAGGGGGGACAACTAGCACAGATACGCAGTATTTT.

The genes are TRBV6-5 and TRBJ2-7; 10 bases align to TRBD1. Germline loops: CDR1 MNHEY, CDR2 SVGAGI. Trimming at V came to 2 bases and at J to 3 bases, leaving 4 bases not matched to a gene. The CDR3 sequence is 15 residues long. CDR3 DNA sequence: TGTGCCAGCAGTTACCGGGGACAGGGGCTCTACGAGCAGTACTTC. Its protein is CASSYRGQGLYEQYF.

The chain joins TRBV28 to TRBJ2-4, with D maybe TRBD1 (5 bases). CDR3 length equals 15 residues. V dropped 0 bases and J dropped 4 bases, with 10 bases sitting between them. CDR1 and CDR2 (germline): MDHEN, SYDVKM. The CDR3 coding sequence is TGTGCCAGCAGTTTATGGACGACAGTTAAAAACATTCAGTACTTC. Amino acids: CASSLWTTVKNIQYF.

The V and J genes are TRBV6-5 and TRBJ1-2; TRBD1 agrees at 8 bases. This CDR3 contains 15 residues. Germline CDR1 is MNHEY and CDR2 is SVGAGI. The trim removed 6 bases at V and 4 bases at J, leaving 10 bases unmatched. The CDR3 region has the DNA TGTGCCAGCAGCTGGACAGGGCTAAGTGCCTATGGCTACACCTTC. Protein: CASSWTGLSAYGYTF.

The chain uses TRBV29-1 and TRBJ1-3, with a possible D match to TRBD1 (6 bases). Germline-derived CDR1 and CDR2 are SQVTM and ANQGSEA. The CDR3 is 15 amino acids. Trimming stripped 4 bases from V and 2 bases from J, with 15 bases between. CDR3 DNA sequence: TGCAGCGTTGGGAAGAGGGGGAATACTGGAAACACCATATATTTT. This gives the protein CSVGKRGNTGNTIYF.

The chain combines TRBV5-1 with TRBJ1-1; no definite D call. Trimming took off 4 bases at V and 0 bases at J, with 13 bases between the two ends. CDR3 length equals 15 residues. CDR1 is SGHRS and CDR2 is YFSETQ in the germline V gene. CDR3 sequence: CASSPAASMNTEAFF. Written as DNA, the CDR3 is TGCGCCAGCAGCCCCGCGGCCAGCATGAACACTGAAGCTTTCTTT.

This clone was detected only once. The gene calls are TRBV5-1 and TRBJ2-5; TRBD2 matches 12 bases. Trimming took 4 bases from V and 5 from J; bases not matched to a gene: 9. The CDR3 sequence is 16 residues long. In germline, CDR1 is SGHRS, CDR2 YFSETQ. This CDR3 is CASSLLGLAGSETQYF. CDR3 DNA sequence: TGCGCCAGCAGCCTTCTTGGACTAGCGGGGTCTGAGACCCAGTACTTC.

V usage is TRBV2 and J usage is TRBJ1-3; 7 nucleotides line up with TRBD1. V lost 2 bases, J lost 0 bases, and 1 base stayed unmatched. This CDR3 comprises 15 residues. Germline lookup yields CDR1 SNHLY and CDR2 FYNNEI. The CDR3 spells CASSETGASGNTIYF. DNA for the CDR3: TGTGCCAGCAGTGAAACAGGGGCCTCTGGAAACACCATATATTTT. The full variable domain, its missing parts supplied by reference TRBV2 and TRBJ1-3, is EPEVTQTPSHQVTQMGQEVILRCVPISNHLYFYWYRQILGQKVEFLVSFYNNEISEKSEIFDDQFSVERPDGSNFTLKIRSTKLEDSAMYFCASSETGASGNTIYFGEGSWLTVV.